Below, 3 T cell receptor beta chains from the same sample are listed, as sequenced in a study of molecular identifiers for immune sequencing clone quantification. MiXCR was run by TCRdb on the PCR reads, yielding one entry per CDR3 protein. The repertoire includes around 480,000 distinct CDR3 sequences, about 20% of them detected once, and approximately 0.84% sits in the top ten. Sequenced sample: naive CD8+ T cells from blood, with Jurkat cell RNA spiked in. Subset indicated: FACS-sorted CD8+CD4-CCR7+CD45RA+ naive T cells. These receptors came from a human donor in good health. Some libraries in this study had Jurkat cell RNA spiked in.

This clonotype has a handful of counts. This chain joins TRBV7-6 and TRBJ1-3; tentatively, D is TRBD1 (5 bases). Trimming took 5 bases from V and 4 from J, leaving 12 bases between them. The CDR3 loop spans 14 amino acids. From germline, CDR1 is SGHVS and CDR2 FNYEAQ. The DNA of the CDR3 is TGTGCCAGCAGCCCTGGGGCACTCGGAAACACCATATATTTT. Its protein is CASSPGALGNTIYF.

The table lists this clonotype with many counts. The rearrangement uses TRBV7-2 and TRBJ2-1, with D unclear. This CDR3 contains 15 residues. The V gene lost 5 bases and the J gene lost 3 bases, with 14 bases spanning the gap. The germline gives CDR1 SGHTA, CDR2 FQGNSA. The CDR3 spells CASSPFEVGYNEQFF. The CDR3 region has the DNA TGTGCCAGCAGCCCCTTCGAGGTAGGCTACAATGAGCAGTTCTTC.

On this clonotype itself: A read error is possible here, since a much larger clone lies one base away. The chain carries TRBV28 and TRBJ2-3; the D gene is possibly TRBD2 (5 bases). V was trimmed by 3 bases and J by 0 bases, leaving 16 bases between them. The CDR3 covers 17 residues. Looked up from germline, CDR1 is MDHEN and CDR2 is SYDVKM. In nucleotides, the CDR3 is TGTGCCAGCAGTTTGATTATACTAGAGGATAGCACAGATACGCAGTATTTT. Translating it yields CASSLIILEDSTDTQYF.